This T cell receptor (beta chain) was identified in a study of T cells in Graves' hyperthyroidism and ophthalmopathy. From RNA transcripts, TCR beta CDR3 regions were amplified. The TCR CDR3 first-round RT-PCR relied on the HTBI primer set. TCRdb independently ran MiXCR on the multiplex PCR reads; one entry per CDR3 protein. The data show a few hundred thousand distinct CDR3 sequences, with 12% to 15% seen just once and roughly a fifth held by the top ten. This clonotype was found a few times. The TCR comes from a woman aged 55-75 years with Graves' ophthalmopathy. The sequencing sample was made of blood.

CDR3 in DNA: TGCAGTGCTAGAGAAAGTGGTGGAGCAGGGGGCGAAGTTACCGGGGAGCTGTTTTTT. Its translation: CSARESGGAGGEVTGELFF. The rearrangement links TRBV20-1 to TRBJ2-2, with TRBD1 matching 8 bases. The V gene's germline CDR1 is DFQATT and CDR2 SNEGSKA (reference sequence). The length of the CDR3 is 19 residues. Trimming at V came to 0 bases and at J to 5 bases, leaving 17 bases not matched to a gene.